These 29 T cell receptor beta chains share one sample of origin, sequenced in a study of T cell responses to AZD1222 COVID-19 vaccine. Assay used: immunoSEQ multiplex PCR; TCRdb lists only in-frame clones, some missing. The repertoire holds about 190,000 clones, approximately 91% seen once, with roughly 0.98% in the top ten. The source was peripheral blood, collected on day 0 of AZD1222 vaccination. The receptors were gathered from an adult in good health.

This sequence joins TRBV23-1 and TRBJ1-5, with D unresolved. TRBV23-1 has ORF status, its function being uncertain. The CDR3 is 12 amino acids. The V end was cut by 4 bases, the J end by 7 bases, with 8 bases between. The CDR3 protein is CASSRTFQPQHF. Here the CDR3 DNA reads TGCGCCAGCAGTCGGACGTTCCAGCCCCAGCATTTT.

The chain carries TRBV7-9 and TRBJ1-5, with a possible D match to TRBD1 (5 bases). Germline V CDR1 and CDR2: SEHNR, FQNEAQ (reference sequence). With 5 bases removed from V and 3 bases from J, the gap between germline ends came to 17 bases. The CDR3 extends over 16 amino acids. The CDR3 DNA follows: TGTGCCAGCAGCAAACAAGGGGAAGTTCCCAATCAGCCCCAGCATTTT. It translates to CASSKQGEVPNQPQHF.

The rearrangement uses TRBV5-1 and TRBJ1-1; 11 bases agree with TRBD1. V was pared by 4 bases and J by 4 bases, with 9 bases of the junction left unmatched. CDR3 length: 16 residues. The germline CDR1 and CDR2 sequences are SGHRS and YFSETQ. CDR3 residues: CASSVGTGGIFTEAFF. The CDR3 nucleotides read TGCGCCAGCAGCGTCGGGACAGGGGGTATCTTCACTGAAGCTTTCTTT.

The chain links TRBV27 to TRBJ1-4; 7 bases fit TRBD1. The CDR3 extends over 15 amino acids. The V and J ends lost 5 bases and 5 bases, in that order; junction bases with no gene match: 8. The germline V gene encodes CDR1 MNHEY and CDR2 SMNVEV (reference sequence). CDR3 sequence: CASSDGGQPNEKLFF. The CDR3, as DNA: TGTGCCAGCAGTGATGGGGGACAGCCGAATGAAAAACTGTTTTTT.

V usage is TRBV7-2 and J usage is TRBJ1-5, with 8 bases lining up with TRBD1. J was trimmed by 5 bases and V by 5 bases; bases with no gene match: 2. Germline CDR1 and CDR2: SGHTA and FQGNSA. The CDR3 is 13 amino acids. The CDR3 DNA reads as TGTGCCAGCAGCCCACAGGGGGATCAGCCCCAGCATTTT. Its protein product is CASSPQGDQPQHF.

The V and J genes are TRBV9 and TRBJ2-1; D is perhaps TRBD1 (5 bases). There are 17 residues in the CDR3. V was clipped by 0 bases and J by 5 bases, with 18 bases between them. Germline V lookup: CDR1 SGDLS, CDR2 YYNGEE. CDR3 sequence reads: CASSVGIRAASDNEQFF. CDR3 nucleotide sequence: TGTGCCAGCAGCGTAGGCATCAGGGCAGCGTCTGACAATGAGCAGTTCTTC.

Of note for this clone: Germline and junction disagree at one end, which may indicate a read error. V gene TRBV5-1 combines with J gene TRBJ2-4, with D possibly TRBD1 on 6 matching bases. CDR1 SGHRS and CDR2 YFSETQ come from the germline V gene. There are 17 residues in the CDR3. DNA for the CDR3: TGCGCCAGCAGTTTGGACCTCCAGGGGTGGGCCAAAAACATTCAGTACTTC. Its protein is CASSLDLQGWAKNIQYF.

J is TRBJ1-5 and V is TRBV7-2; D is uncertain. The CDR3 is 15 amino acids. Trimming shortened V by 5 bases and J by 3 bases, and 14 bases separated the two germline ends. Germline-derived CDR1 and CDR2 are SGHTA and FQGNSA. CDR3 DNA sequence: TGTGCCAGCAGCCTGGACGGGAAGTACAATCAGCCCCAGCATTTT. It is translated as CASSLDGKYNQPQHF.

Only one count was recorded for this clone. In DNA form, the CDR3 reads TGCGCCAGCAGCTTGCAGCCCGGGACAGGGGTCTCTCTAGCCAAAAACATTCAGTACTTC. Translating it yields CASSLQPGTGVSLAKNIQYF. This sequence joins TRBV5-1 and TRBJ2-4; 10 nucleotides agree with TRBD1. The germline V gene encodes CDR1 SGHRS and CDR2 YFSETQ. The ends lost 1 base at V and 0 bases at J; junction bases unmatched: 13. The CDR3 loop spans 20 amino acids.

V usage is TRBV2 and J usage is TRBJ1-2; tentatively, D is TRBD1 (5 bases). The length of the CDR3 is 14 residues. In germline, CDR1 is SNHLY, CDR2 FYNNEI. Trimming cost V 10 bases and J 2 bases, with 17 bases left between them. The CDR3 spells CATRLGEENYGYTF. The CDR3 region has the DNA TGTGCCACGCGTCTGGGGGAGGAGAACTATGGCTACACCTTC.

This clone has a single count. CDR3 protein: CSVLAGGFTGELFF. CDR3 DNA: TGCAGCGTTCTAGCGGGAGGTTTCACCGGGGAGCTGTTTTTT. This sequence joins TRBV29-1 and TRBJ2-2; 11 positions match TRBD2. This CDR3 has 14 residues. In germline, CDR1 is SQVTM, CDR2 ANQGSEA. V trimming: 5 bases; J trimming: 4 bases; junction bases outside the gene matches: 3.

The rearrangement links TRBV27 to TRBJ1-2; D is unclear. From germline, CDR1 is MNHEY and CDR2 SMNVEV (reference sequence). CDR3 length: 17 amino acids. V lost 8 bases and J lost 1, with 23 bases in between. CDR3 in DNA: TGTGCCAGCCACCGACTACGAAGGGAAGAACTTAACTATGGCTACACCTTC. Protein: CASHRLRREELNYGYTF.

This chain joins TRBV6-5 and TRBJ1-2; 9 nucleotides align to TRBD1. Germline values: CDR1 MNHEY, CDR2 SVGAGI. The V and J ends lost 2 bases and 5 bases, in that order; junction bases with no gene match: 3. CDR3 length equals 14 residues. The CDR3 here is CASSYRGQGYGYTF. The CDR3 nucleotides are TGTGCCAGCAGTTACCGGGGACAGGGATATGGCTACACCTTC.

The chain carries TRBV7-2 and TRBJ2-1; 9 bases fit TRBD2. V lost 3 bases, J lost 8 bases, and 2 bases stayed unmatched. The CDR3 sequence is 13 residues long. CDR1 and CDR2 from the germline V gene are SGHTA and FQGNSA. The CDR3 sequence: CASSFAGGHEQFF. CDR3 DNA: TGTGCCAGCAGCTTCGCGGGGGGGCATGAGCAGTTCTTC.

This chain connects TRBV9 to TRBJ2-1, with 8 bases identical to TRBD2. Germline-derived CDR1 and CDR2 are SGDLS and YYNGEE. The CDR3 runs to 17 residues. V lost 0 bases to trimming and J lost 7 bases; unmatched junction nucleotides: 12. The CDR3 region is CASSVAGGPGSGNEQFF. CDR3 coding DNA: TGTGCCAGCAGCGTAGCGGGGGGGCCCGGGTCGGGGAATGAGCAGTTCTTC.

This clone was picked up one time. This chain joins TRBV11-1 and TRBJ1-1; D gene uncertain. V shed 6 bases and J shed 0 bases, with 14 bases lying between them. This CDR3 is built from 15 residues. CDR1 and CDR2 from the germline V gene are SGHAT and FQDESV (reference sequence). For the CDR3, the DNA is TGTGCCAGCAGTTTCACCAGTCTGATGAACACTGAAGCTTTCTTT. The encoded protein is CASSFTSLMNTEAFF.

On this clone itself: At one end, the junction sequence differs from germline, possibly due to a read error. V is TRBV7-7 and J is TRBJ2-1, with D possibly called TRBD1 or TRBD2 (5 bases each). The CDR3 runs to 14 residues. Germline values: CDR1 SSHAT, CDR2 FNYEAQ (reference sequence). CDR3 region: CASSPGGGYNEQFF. CDR3 DNA sequence: TGTGCTAGCAGTCCTGGGGGTGGCTACAATGAGCAGTTCTTC.

The chain recombines TRBV2 with TRBJ1-5; D is perhaps TRBD1 (5 bases). The germline V and J ends were trimmed by 3 bases and 4 bases, with 7 bases remaining between them. The CDR3 has 13 amino acids. Germline values: CDR1 SNHLY, CDR2 FYNNEI. The CDR3 spells CASSDTGNQPQHF. The CDR3 nucleotides are TGTGCCAGCAGTGACACAGGAAATCAGCCCCAGCATTTT.

The chain is built from TRBV11-2 and TRBJ1-1, with TRBD1 matching 8 bases. This CDR3 spans 15 amino acids. After removal of 4 bases from V and 3 bases from J, the junction contained 7 bases not matched to a gene. Germline CDR1 SGHAT, CDR2 FQNNGV. Here the CDR3 reads CASSSIRQGYTEAFF. The CDR3 bases are TGTGCCAGCAGCTCCATACGACAGGGGTACACTGAAGCTTTCTTT.

The rearrangement links TRBV5-1 to TRBJ1-2, with D tentatively TRBD1 (5 bases). Trimming removed 1 base at V and 6 bases at J, with 22 bases between. Looked up from germline, CDR1 is SGHRS and CDR2 is YFSETQ. The CDR3 loop spans 17 amino acids. The CDR3 loop is CASSLSGLQVGLDGYTF. The CDR3 nucleotides are TGCGCCAGCAGCTTGTCAGGACTACAGGTCGGGCTCGATGGCTACACCTTC.

The V call is TRBV6-5, the J call TRBJ1-5; 7 bases map to TRBD1. V lost 6 bases and J lost 6; bases outside the gene matches: 5. This CDR3 comprises 13 residues. Germline CDR1 MNHEY, CDR2 SVGAGI. CDR3 protein: CASRGGGGQPQHF. The CDR3, as DNA: TGTGCCAGCAGGGGAGGGGGCGGTCAGCCCCAGCATTTT.

The table lists this clone with a count of one. V is TRBV18 and J is TRBJ2-7; D not certain. In germline, CDR1 is KGHSH, CDR2 LQKENI. With 4 bases removed from V and 0 bases from J, the gap between germline ends came to 10 bases. The length of the CDR3 is 14 residues. In DNA, the CDR3 is TGTGCCAGCTCACTGCCTCAGGACTCCTACGAGCAGTACTTC. Its translation is CASSLPQDSYEQYF. Full variable domain (rest looked up from reference TRBV18 and TRBJ2-7): NAGVMQNPRHLVRRRGQEARLRCSPMKGHSHVYWYRQLPEEGLKFMVYLQKENIIDESGMPKERFSAEFPKEGPSILRIQQVVRGDSAAYFCASSLPQDSYEQYFGPGTRLTVT.

This chain uses TRBV19 with TRBJ2-1, with 8 bases matching TRBD2. The trim removed 7 bases at V and 8 bases at J, leaving 10 bases unmatched. CDR3 length: 14 residues. Per germline, CDR1 LNHDA and CDR2 SQIVND (reference sequence). The CDR3 is CASKSQREIDEQFF. The CDR3 DNA is TGTGCCAGTAAGAGTCAGCGGGAGATAGATGAGCAGTTCTTC.

The rearrangement joins TRBV7-2 to TRBJ1-4; D is possibly TRBD1 (5 bases). Deletions cut 5 bases from V and 6 bases from J, with 13 bases between. CDR3 length: 14 residues. CDR1 and CDR2 (germline): SGHTA, FQGNSA. For the CDR3, the DNA is TGTGCCAGCAGCCCCGGACTGGGGGATGAAAAACTGTTTTTT. This translates into CASSPGLGDEKLFF.

CDR3: CASSPTGVAEKLFF. For the CDR3, the DNA is TGTGCCAGCAGCCCGACAGGGGTGGCTGAAAAACTGTTTTTT. The chain has TRBV9 and TRBJ1-4; 8 bases align to TRBD1. CDR1 is SGDLS, CDR2 YYNGEE, per germline. V trimming: 4 bases; J trimming: 7 bases; junction bases outside the gene matches: 6. This CDR3 contains 14 residues.

The J gene is TRBJ1-1, the V gene TRBV9, with no clear D. The ends were cut back, 0 bases at V and 1 base at J, with 4 bases in the middle. Germline V CDR1 and CDR2: SGDLS, YYNGEE. The CDR3 length is 13 residues. CDR3 amino acids: CASSVAANTEAFF. The CDR3 DNA is TGTGCCAGCAGCGTAGCGGCGAACACTGAAGCTTTCTTT.

The rearrangement joins TRBV6-1 to TRBJ1-1; D is ambiguous. This CDR3 region has 15 residues. Germline loops: CDR1 MNHNS, CDR2 SASEGT. Trimming removed 2 bases at V and 11 bases at J, with 21 bases between. The CDR3 region has the DNA TGTGCCAGCAGTGAACAAGGCGGCCGAAGTGGGTCGGCTTTCTTT. This sequence encodes CASSEQGGRSGSAFF.

J is TRBJ1-1 and V is TRBV6-2 or TRBV6-3; D is undetermined. Germline-derived CDR1 and CDR2 are MNHEY and SVGEGT. Between the trimmed V and J ends, which lost 5 bases and 7 bases, there was a span of 17 bases. The CDR3 has 14 amino acids. CDR3 residues: CASSVSTFEFEAFF. The CDR3 DNA sequence: TGTGCCAGCAGTGTATCCACCTTTGAATTTGAAGCTTTCTTT.

This rearrangement joins TRBV7-2 to TRBJ2-7, with 9 bases matching TRBD1. This CDR3 has 16 amino acids. Per germline, CDR1 SGHTA and CDR2 FQGNSA. Trimming at V came to 5 bases and at J to 0 bases, leaving 8 bases not matched to a gene. This CDR3 reads CASSPRTGASSYEQYF. The DNA for the CDR3 is TGTGCCAGCAGCCCCCGGACAGGGGCGAGCTCCTACGAGCAGTACTTC.